This T cell receptor (beta chain) was identified during a study of T-cell reconstitution after alpha-beta-depleted transplantation in children. TCRbeta library preparation incorporated unique molecular identifiers. A single record per CDR3 protein comes from TCRdb applying MiXCR to the PCR reads. Here the sample spans approximately 400,000 distinct CDR3 sequences, roughly a tenth being singletons. The source is a human donor who donated a stem cell graft to a child with acute myeloid leukemia. This specimen was PBMCs from the stem cell graft donor, taken from the stem cell graft.

In DNA, the CDR3 is TGTGCCAGCAGTTCGGGAGCAAAAAACATTCAGTACTTC. As protein: CASSSGAKNIQYF. V gene TRBV6-2 or TRBV6-3 combines with J gene TRBJ2-4; D may be TRBD2 (6 bases). The CDR3 has 13 residues. Germline CDR1 is MNHEY and CDR2 is SVGEGT. V lost 4 bases to trimming and J lost 4 bases, with 8 bases between them.